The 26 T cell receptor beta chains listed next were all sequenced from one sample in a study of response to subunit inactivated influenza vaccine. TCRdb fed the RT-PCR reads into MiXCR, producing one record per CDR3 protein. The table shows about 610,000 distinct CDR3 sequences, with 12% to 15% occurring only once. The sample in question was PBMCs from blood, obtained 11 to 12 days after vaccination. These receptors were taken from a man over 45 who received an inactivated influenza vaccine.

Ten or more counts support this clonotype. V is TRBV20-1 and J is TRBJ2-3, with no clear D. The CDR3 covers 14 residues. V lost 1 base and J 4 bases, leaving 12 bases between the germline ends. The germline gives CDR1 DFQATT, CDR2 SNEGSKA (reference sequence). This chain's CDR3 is CSARVGDHADTQYF. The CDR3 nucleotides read TGCAGTGCTAGAGTGGGCGACCACGCAGATACGCAGTATTTT.

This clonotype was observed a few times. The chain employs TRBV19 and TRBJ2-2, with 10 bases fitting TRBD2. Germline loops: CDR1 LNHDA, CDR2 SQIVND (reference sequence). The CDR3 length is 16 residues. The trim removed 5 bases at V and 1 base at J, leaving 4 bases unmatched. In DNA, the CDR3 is TGTGCCAGTAGTCCACTAGCGGGGCTGAACACCGGGGAGCTGTTTTTT. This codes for CASSPLAGLNTGELFF. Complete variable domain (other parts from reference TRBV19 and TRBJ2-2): DGGITQSPKYLFRKEGQNVTLSCEQNLNHDAMYWYRQDPGQGLRLIYYSQIVNDFQKGDIAEGYSVSREKKESFPLTVTSAQKNPTAFYLCASSPLAGLNTGELFFGEGSRLTVL.

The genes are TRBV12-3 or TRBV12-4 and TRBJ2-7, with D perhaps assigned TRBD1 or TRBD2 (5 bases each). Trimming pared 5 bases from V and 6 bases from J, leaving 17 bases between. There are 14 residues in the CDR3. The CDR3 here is CASSDNRGSGEQYF. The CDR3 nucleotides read TGTGCCAGCAGTGATAACCGGGGCTCCGGCGAGCAGTACTTC.

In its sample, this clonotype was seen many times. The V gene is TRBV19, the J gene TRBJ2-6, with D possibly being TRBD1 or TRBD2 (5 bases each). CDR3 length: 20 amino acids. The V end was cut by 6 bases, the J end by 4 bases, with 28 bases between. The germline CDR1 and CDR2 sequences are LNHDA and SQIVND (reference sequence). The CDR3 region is CASSQALVGTGSSGANVLTF. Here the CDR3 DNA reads TGTGCCAGTAGCCAAGCCCTGGTAGGGACGGGATCTTCGGGGGCCAACGTCCTGACTTTC.

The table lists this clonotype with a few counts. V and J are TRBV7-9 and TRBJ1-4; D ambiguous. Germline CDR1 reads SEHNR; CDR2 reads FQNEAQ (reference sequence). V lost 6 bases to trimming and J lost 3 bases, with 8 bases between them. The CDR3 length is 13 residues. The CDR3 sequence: CASSLDANEKLFF. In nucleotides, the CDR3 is TGTGCCAGCAGTTTGGATGCTAATGAAAAACTGTTTTTT.

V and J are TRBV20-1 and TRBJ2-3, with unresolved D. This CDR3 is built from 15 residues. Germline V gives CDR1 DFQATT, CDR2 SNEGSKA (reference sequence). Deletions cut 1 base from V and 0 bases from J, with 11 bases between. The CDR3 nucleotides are TGCAGTGCTAGAGGGATGAGCACTAGCACAGATACGCAGTATTTT. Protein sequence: CSARGMSTSTDTQYF.

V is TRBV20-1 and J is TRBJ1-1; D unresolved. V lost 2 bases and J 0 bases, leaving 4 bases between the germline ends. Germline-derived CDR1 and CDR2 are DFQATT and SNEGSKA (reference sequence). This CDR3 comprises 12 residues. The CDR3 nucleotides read TGCAGTGCTAGAAGTCTGAACACTGAAGCTTTCTTT. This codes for CSARSLNTEAFF.

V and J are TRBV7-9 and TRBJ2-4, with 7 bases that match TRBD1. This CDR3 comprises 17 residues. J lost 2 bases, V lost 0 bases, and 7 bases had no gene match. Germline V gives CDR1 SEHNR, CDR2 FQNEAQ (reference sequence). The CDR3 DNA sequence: TGTGCCAGCAGCTTAGCCCAGGGGGTCGGGTCCAAAAACATTCAGTACTTC. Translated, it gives CASSLAQGVGSKNIQYF. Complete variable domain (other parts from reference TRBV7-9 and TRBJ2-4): DTGVSQNPRHKITKRGQNVTFRCDPISEHNRLYWYRQTLGQGPEFLTYFQNEAQLEKSRLLSDRFSAERPKGSFSTLEIQRTEQGDSAMYLCASSLAQGVGSKNIQYFGAGTRLSVL.

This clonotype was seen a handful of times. The chain's CDR3 is CATSDTSYSADTQYF. The CDR3 nucleotides are TGTGCCACCAGTGATACCTCGTACTCAGCCGACACGCAGTATTTT. The chain carries TRBV24-1 and TRBJ2-3; unclear D gene. Germline CDR1 and CDR2: KGHDR and SFDVKD. V dropped 3 bases and J dropped 9 bases, with 18 bases sitting between them. The CDR3 covers 15 residues.

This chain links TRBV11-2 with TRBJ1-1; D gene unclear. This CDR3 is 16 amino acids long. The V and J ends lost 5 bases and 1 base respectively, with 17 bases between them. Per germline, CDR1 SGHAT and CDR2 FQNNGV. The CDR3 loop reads CASSRTDFWENTEAFF. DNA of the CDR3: TGTGCCAGCAGCCGAACAGATTTTTGGGAGAACACTGAAGCTTTCTTT.

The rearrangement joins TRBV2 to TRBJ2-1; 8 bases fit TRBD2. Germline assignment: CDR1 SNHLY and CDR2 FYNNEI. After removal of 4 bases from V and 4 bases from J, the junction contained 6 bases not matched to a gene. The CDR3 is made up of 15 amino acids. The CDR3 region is CASSVGAGAYNEQFF. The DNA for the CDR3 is TGTGCCAGCAGTGTCGGAGCGGGAGCTTACAATGAGCAGTTCTTC.

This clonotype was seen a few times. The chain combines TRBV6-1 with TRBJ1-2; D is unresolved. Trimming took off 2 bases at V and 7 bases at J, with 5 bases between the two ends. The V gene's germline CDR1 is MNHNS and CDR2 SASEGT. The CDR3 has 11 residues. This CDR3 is CASSETAGYTF. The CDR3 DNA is TGTGCCAGCAGTGAAACAGCTGGCTACACCTTC.

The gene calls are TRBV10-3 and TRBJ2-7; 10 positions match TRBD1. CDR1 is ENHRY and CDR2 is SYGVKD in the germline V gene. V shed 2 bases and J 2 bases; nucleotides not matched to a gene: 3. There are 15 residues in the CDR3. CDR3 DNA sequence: TGTGCCATCAGTGAGGGGACAGGGGAAACCTACGAGCAGTACTTC. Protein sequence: CAISEGTGETYEQYF.

CDR3 coding DNA: TGTGCCAGCAGTCCTGGGATCGTCGGCACTGAAGCTTTCTTT. Its protein is CASSPGIVGTEAFF. The chain joins TRBV12-3 or TRBV12-4 to TRBJ1-1; unclear D gene. V was shortened by 5 bases and J by 4 bases, with 14 bases between the two germline ends. The CDR3 length is 14 residues.

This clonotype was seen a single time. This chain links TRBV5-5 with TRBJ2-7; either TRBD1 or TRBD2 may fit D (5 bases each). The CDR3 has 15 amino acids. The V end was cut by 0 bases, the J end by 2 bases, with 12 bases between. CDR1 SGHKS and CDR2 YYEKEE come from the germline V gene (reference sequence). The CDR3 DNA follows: TGTGCCAGCAGCTTGGCCGGGACGGTGGCCTACGAGCAGTACTTC. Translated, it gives CASSLAGTVAYEQYF. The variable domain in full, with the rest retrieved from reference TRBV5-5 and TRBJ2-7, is DAGVTQSPTHLIKTRGQQVTLRCSPISGHKSVSWYQQVLGQGPQFIFQYYEKEERGRGNFPDRFSARQFPNYSSELNVNALLLGDSALYLCASSLAGTVAYEQYFGPGTRLTVT.

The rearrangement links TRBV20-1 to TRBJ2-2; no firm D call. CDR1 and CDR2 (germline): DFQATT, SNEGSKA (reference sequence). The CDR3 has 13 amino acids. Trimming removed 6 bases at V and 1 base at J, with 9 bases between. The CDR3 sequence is CSARAENTGELFF. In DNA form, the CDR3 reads TGCAGTGCACGGGCAGAGAACACCGGGGAGCTGTTTTTT.

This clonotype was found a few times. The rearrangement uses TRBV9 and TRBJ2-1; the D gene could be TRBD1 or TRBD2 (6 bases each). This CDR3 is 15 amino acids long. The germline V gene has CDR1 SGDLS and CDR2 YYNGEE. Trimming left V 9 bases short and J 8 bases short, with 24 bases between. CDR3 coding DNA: TGTGCCACAAAGCCCCAAAAGGGGGGAAGGGATGAGCAGTTCTTC. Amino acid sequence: CATKPQKGGRDEQFF.

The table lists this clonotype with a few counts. CDR3 DNA sequence: TGTGCCAGCAGTTACGGGACGGGGACCGGGGAGCTGTTTTTT. This encodes CASSYGTGTGELFF. The chain carries TRBV12-3 or TRBV12-4 and TRBJ2-2; D assignment may be TRBD1 or TRBD2 (5 bases each). V was trimmed by 4 bases and J by 5 bases, leaving 11 bases between them. The CDR3 sequence is 14 residues long.

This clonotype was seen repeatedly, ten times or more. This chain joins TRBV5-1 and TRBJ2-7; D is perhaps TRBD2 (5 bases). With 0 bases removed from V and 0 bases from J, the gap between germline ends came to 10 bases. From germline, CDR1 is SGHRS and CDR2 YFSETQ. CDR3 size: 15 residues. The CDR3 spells CASSLVAGSSYEQYF. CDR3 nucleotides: TGCGCCAGCAGCTTGGTGGCTGGGAGCTCCTACGAGCAGTACTTC.

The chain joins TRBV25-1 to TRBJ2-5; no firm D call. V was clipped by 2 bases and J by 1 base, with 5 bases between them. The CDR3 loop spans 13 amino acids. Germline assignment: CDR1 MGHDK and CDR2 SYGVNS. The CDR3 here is CASSEGSQETQYF. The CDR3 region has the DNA TGTGCCAGCAGTGAAGGCAGCCAAGAGACCCAGTACTTC.

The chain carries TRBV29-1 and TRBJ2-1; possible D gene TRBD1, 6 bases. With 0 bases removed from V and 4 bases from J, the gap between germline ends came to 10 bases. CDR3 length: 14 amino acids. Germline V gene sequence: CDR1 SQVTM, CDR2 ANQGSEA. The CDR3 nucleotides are TGCAGCGTTGAAGACCGGGACATTTACAATGAGCAGTTCTTC. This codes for CSVEDRDIYNEQFF.

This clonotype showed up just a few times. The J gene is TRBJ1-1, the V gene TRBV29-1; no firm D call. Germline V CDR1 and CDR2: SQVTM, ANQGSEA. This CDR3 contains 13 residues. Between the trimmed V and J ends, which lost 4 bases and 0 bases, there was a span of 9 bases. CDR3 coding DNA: TGCAGCGTTGCTGGCAGCTTGAACACTGAAGCTTTCTTT. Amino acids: CSVAGSLNTEAFF. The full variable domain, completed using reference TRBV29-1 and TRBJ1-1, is SAVISQKPSRDICQRGTSLTIQCQVDSQVTMMFWYRQQPGQSLTLIATANQGSEATYESGFVIDKFPISRPNLTFSTLTVSNMSPEDSSIYLCSVAGSLNTEAFFGQGTRLTVV.

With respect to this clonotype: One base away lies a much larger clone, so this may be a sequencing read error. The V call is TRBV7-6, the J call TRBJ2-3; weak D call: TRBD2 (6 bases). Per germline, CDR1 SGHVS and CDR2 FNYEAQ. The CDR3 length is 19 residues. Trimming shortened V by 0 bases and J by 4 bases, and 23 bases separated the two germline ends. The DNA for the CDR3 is TGTGCCAGCAGCTTAGCCCCTTTTTCGAGCGGATCTAGCGCAGATACGCAGTATTTT. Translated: CASSLAPFSSGSSADTQYF.

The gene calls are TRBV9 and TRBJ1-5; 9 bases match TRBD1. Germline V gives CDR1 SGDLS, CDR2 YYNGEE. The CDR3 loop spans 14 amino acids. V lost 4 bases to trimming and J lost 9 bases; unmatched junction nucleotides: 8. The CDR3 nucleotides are TGTGCCAGCAGCCCGGGGACAGGGACTCGGCCCCAGCATTTT. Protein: CASSPGTGTRPQHF.

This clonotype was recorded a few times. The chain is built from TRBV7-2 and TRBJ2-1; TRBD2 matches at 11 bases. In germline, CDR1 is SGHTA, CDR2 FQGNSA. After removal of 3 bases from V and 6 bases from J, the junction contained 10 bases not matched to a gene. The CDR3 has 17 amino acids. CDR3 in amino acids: CASSFRLAGGGANEQFF. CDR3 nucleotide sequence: TGTGCCAGCAGCTTCAGGCTAGCGGGGGGCGGTGCCAATGAGCAGTTCTTC. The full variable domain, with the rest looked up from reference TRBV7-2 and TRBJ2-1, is GAGVSQSPSNKVTEKGKDVELRCDPISGHTALYWYRQSLGQGLEFLIYFQGNSAPDKSGLPSDRFSAERTGGSVSTLTIQRTQQEDSAVYLCASSFRLAGGGANEQFFGPGTRLTVL.

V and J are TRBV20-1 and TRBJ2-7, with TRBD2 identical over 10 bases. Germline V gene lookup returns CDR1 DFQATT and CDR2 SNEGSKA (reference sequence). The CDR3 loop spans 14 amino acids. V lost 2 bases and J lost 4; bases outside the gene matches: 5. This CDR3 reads CSARTPSGGYEQYF. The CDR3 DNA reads TGCAGTGCTAGAACTCCTAGCGGGGGTTACGAGCAGTACTTC.